This record concerns one T cell receptor beta chain sequence. The target antigen is unknown. One entry per CDR3 protein, called by TCRdb with MiXCR from the RT-PCR reads. This sample has 400,000 to 650,000 distinct CDR3 sequences; more than 7% occur once, and the top ten carry 13%. V shed 4 bases and J 0 bases; nucleotides not matched to a gene: 5. The CDR3 consists of 18 residues. Germline V gene sequence: CDR1 SGHAT, CDR2 FQNNGV. The data were taken from a study of response to subunit inactivated influenza vaccine. Study-level findings and limits: T cells newly recruited by each seasonal influenza vaccination are few, the authors suggested.

V and J are TRBV11-2 and TRBJ2-1; 14 bases line up with TRBD2. This clonotype was sampled from a man aged 45-69 years who received an inactivated influenza vaccine. This sample comprised PBMCs from blood, obtained roughly 24 months after vaccination. In nucleotides, the CDR3 is TGTGCCAGCAGCTCCGGGACTAGCGGGGGCAGCTCCTACAATGAGCAGTTCTTC. Its translation is CASSSGTSGGSSYNEQFF.